The 15 T cell receptor beta chains below were found in one sample sequenced in a study of shared clonotypes between healthy human individuals. Sequenced by immunoSEQ multiplex PCR; TCRdb stores in-frame clones only, minus some. The sample lists about 1 million clones; 65% to 75% were seen once. The sample was memory CD4+ T cells sorted from blood. Subset: CD45RA-negative fraction. The origin of the receptors is a man between 18 and 29 years old in good health.

The J gene is TRBJ2-7, the V gene TRBV10-1; D gene ambiguous. Trimming pared 3 bases from V and 5 bases from J, leaving 17 bases between. This CDR3 is built from 15 residues. Germline CDR1 reads WNHNN; CDR2 reads SYGVQD (reference sequence). The CDR3 DNA reads as TGCGCCAGCAGTGACTCGGGCCTCCGTCCCCACGAGCAGTACTTC. This codes for CASSDSGLRPHEQYF.

This chain uses TRBV5-4 with TRBJ2-1; 8 bases are shared with TRBD1. V lost 5 bases, J lost 5 bases, and 9 bases stayed unmatched. The CDR3 is 15 residues long. The V gene's germline CDR1 is SGHNT and CDR2 YYREEE (reference sequence). This CDR3 reads CASRPPGGADNEQFF. CDR3 DNA sequence: TGTGCCAGCAGACCACCAGGGGGCGCCGACAATGAGCAGTTCTTC.

V gene TRBV6-1 combines with J gene TRBJ2-1; 13 bases are shared with TRBD2. With V trimmed by 6 bases and J by 8 bases, 7 bases remained unmatched. The CDR3 is made up of 15 amino acids. Per germline, CDR1 MNHNS and CDR2 SASEGT. DNA of the CDR3: TGTGCCAGCAGCTCTACTAGCGGGGGGGCCTATGAGCAGTTCTTC. Translated: CASSSTSGGAYEQFF.

This clone has only one observation. This chain links TRBV6-5 with TRBJ1-1, with D unclear. The germline V gene encodes CDR1 MNHEY and CDR2 SVGAGI. Trimming left V 7 bases short and J 1 base short, with 16 bases between. The CDR3 sequence is 15 residues long. CDR3 loop: CASNYPPLGNTEAFF. The CDR3 region has the DNA TGTGCCAGCAATTATCCTCCCCTGGGGAACACTGAAGCTTTCTTT.

This clone was seen a few times. The chain recombines TRBV25-1 with TRBJ2-5, with 9 bases lining up with TRBD2. Germline V gene data show CDR1 as MGHDK and CDR2 as SYGVNS. The CDR3 contains 14 residues. V was clipped by 3 bases and J by 4 bases; unmatched bases: 3. The CDR3 DNA reads as TGTGCCAGCAGTGATAGCGGGAGAGTAGAGACCCAGTACTTC. This sequence encodes CASSDSGRVETQYF. Full variable domain (rest looked up from reference TRBV25-1 and TRBJ2-5): EADIYQTPRYLVIGTGKKITLECSQTMGHDKMYWYQQDPGMELHLIHYSYGVNSTEKGDLSSESTVSRIRTEHFPLTLESARPSHTSQYLCASSDSGRVETQYFGPGTRLLVL.

V and J are TRBV14 and TRBJ2-5; D is ambiguous. V lost 4 bases, J lost 4 bases, and 16 bases lay in between. The CDR3 runs to 15 residues. From germline, CDR1 is SGHDN and CDR2 FVKESK. The CDR3 DNA sequence: TGTGCCAGCAGCCTCCCAGGCCAGGCTTCAGAGACCCAGTACTTC. It yields the protein CASSLPGQASETQYF.

The chain links TRBV11-2 to TRBJ1-5; D remains ambiguous. The germline V and J ends were trimmed by 5 bases and 4 bases, with 9 bases remaining between them. Germline lookup yields CDR1 SGHAT and CDR2 FQNNGV. CDR3 size: 13 residues. The CDR3 coding sequence is TGTGCCAGCAGCCCTGCGGGTAATCAGCCCCAGCATTTT. This codes for CASSPAGNQPQHF.

The chain recombines TRBV11-2 with TRBJ2-1; either TRBD1 or TRBD2 may fit D (6 bases each). Germline lookup yields CDR1 SGHAT and CDR2 FQNNGV. The CDR3 is 16 amino acids. The V end was cut by 1 base, the J end by 4 bases, with 14 bases between. CDR3 in amino acids: CASSLVGGSAYNEQFF. In nucleotides, the CDR3 is TGTGCCAGCAGCTTAGTAGGGGGGAGCGCTTACAATGAGCAGTTCTTC.

The chain joins TRBV7-9 to TRBJ2-6; D gene unclear. Germline V gene sequence: CDR1 SEHNR, CDR2 FQNEAQ (reference sequence). V gave up 2 bases and J gave up 0 bases, with 8 bases separating them. This CDR3 spans 16 amino acids. CDR3 nucleotide sequence: TGTGCCAGCAGCTTAAGCAGGAACTCTGGGGCCAACGTCCTGACTTTC. It is translated as CASSLSRNSGANVLTF.

J is TRBJ1-4 and V is TRBV7-2, with TRBD1 as a possible D gene (5 bases). Between the trimmed V and J ends, which lost 5 bases and 7 bases, there was a span of 11 bases. The CDR3 covers 13 residues. Per germline, CDR1 SGHTA and CDR2 FQGNSA. The CDR3 here is CASSRGGGEKLFF. CDR3 nucleotides: TGTGCCAGCAGCCGCGGGGGGGGTGAAAAACTGTTTTTT.

The chain employs TRBV4-3 and TRBJ2-2, with 7 bases matching TRBD1. Trimming at V came to 0 bases and at J to 5 bases, leaving 6 bases not matched to a gene. Germline CDR1 LGHNA, CDR2 YSLEER. The CDR3 has 16 amino acids. The CDR3 DNA reads as TGCGCCAGCAGCCAAGATAGGGGGCTAGTAACCGGGGAGCTGTTTTTT. Translation gives CASSQDRGLVTGELFF.

The rearrangement joins TRBV10-3 to TRBJ2-3; TRBD2 matches at 10 bases. The V gene's germline CDR1 is ENHRY and CDR2 SYGVKD. V was pared by 5 bases and J by 3 bases, with 8 bases of the junction left unmatched. This CDR3 has 16 amino acids. CDR3 nucleotides: TGTGCCATCAGTCCGGGACTAGCGTTAGATACAGATACGCAGTATTTT. As protein: CAISPGLALDTDTQYF.

This clone was seen only once. The rearrangement uses TRBV5-6 and TRBJ1-1; a weak D match, TRBD1 (5 bases). V lost 4 bases to trimming and J lost 0 bases, with 13 bases between them. In germline, CDR1 is SGHDT, CDR2 YYEEEE. The CDR3 totals 15 residues. CDR3: CASSDRGRLNTEAFF. The CDR3, as DNA: TGTGCCAGCAGCGATCGGGGACGGTTGAACACTGAAGCTTTCTTT.

The chain employs TRBV4-3 and TRBJ2-1; D assignment may be TRBD1 or TRBD2 (5 bases each). This CDR3 comprises 16 residues. V lost 2 bases to trimming and J lost 4 bases, with 15 bases between them. CDR1 and CDR2 from the germline V gene are LGHNA and YSLEER. The CDR3 DNA reads as TGCGCCAGCAGCCAAAGTGAGGGGTCGGTTTACAATGAGCAGTTCTTC. Protein product: CASSQSEGSVYNEQFF.

The V and J genes are TRBV7-6 and TRBJ1-2; D gene unclear. The CDR3 runs 14 residues. Germline loops: CDR1 SGHVS, CDR2 FNYEAQ. The V gene lost 6 bases and the J gene lost 4 bases, with 15 bases spanning the gap. The CDR3 reads CASSFRREGYGYTF. The DNA of the CDR3 is TGTGCCAGCAGTTTTCGACGGGAAGGCTATGGCTACACCTTC.